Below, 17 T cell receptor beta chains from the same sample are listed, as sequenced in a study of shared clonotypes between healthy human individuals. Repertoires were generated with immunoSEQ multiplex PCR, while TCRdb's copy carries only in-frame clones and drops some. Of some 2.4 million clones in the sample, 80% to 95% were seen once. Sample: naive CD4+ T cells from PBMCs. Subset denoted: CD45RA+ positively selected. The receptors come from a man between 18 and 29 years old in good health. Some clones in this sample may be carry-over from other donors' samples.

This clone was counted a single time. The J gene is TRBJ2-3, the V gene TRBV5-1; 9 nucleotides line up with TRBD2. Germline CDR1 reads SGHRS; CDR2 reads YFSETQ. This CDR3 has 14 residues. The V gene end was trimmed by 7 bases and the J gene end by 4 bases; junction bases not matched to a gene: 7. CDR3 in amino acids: CASSIAGAPDTQYF. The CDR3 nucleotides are TGCGCCAGCTCAATAGCGGGAGCCCCAGATACGCAGTATTTT.

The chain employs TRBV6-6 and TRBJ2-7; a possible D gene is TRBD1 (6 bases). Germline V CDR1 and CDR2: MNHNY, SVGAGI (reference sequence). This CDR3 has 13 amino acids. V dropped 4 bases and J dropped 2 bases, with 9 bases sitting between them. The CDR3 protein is CASSSNRAYEQYF. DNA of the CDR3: TGTGCCAGCAGTTCAAACAGGGCCTACGAGCAGTACTTC.

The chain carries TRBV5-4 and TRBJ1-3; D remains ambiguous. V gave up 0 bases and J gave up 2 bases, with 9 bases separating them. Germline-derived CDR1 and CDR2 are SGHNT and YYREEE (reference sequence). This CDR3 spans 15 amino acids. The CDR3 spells CASSLGPSTGNTIYF. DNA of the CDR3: TGTGCCAGCAGCTTGGGGCCTTCCACTGGAAACACCATATATTTT.

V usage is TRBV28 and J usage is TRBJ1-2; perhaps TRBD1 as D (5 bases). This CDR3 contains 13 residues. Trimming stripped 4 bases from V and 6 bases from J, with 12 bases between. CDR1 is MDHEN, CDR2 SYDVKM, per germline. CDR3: CASSSGDFNGYTF. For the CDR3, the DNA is TGTGCCAGCAGTTCGGGGGACTTTAATGGCTACACCTTC.

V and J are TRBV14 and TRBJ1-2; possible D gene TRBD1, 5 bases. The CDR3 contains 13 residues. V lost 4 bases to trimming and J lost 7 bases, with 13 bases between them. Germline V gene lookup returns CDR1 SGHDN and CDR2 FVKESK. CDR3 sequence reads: CASSPDMIGGYTF. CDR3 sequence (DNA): TGTGCCAGCAGCCCGGACATGATAGGTGGCTACACCTTC.

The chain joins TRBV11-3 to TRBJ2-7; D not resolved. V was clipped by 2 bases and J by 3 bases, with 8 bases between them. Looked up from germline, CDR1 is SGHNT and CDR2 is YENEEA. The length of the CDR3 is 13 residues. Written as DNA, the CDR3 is TGTGCCAGCAGCTTATATGCCGGCTACGAGCAGTACTTC. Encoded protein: CASSLYAGYEQYF.

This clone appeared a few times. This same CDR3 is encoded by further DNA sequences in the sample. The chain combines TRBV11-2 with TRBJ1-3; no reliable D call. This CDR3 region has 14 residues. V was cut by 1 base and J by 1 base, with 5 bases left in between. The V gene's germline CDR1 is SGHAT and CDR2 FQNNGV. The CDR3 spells CASSLVRSGNTIYF. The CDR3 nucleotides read TGTGCCAGCAGCTTAGTGAGATCTGGAAACACCATATATTTT.

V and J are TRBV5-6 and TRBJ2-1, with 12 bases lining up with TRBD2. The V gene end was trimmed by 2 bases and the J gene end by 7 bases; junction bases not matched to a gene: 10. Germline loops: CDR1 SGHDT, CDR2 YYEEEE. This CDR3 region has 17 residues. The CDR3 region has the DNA TGTGCCAGCAGCTTCTCCCCGACTAGCGGGAGTTATAATGAGCAGTTCTTC. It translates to CASSFSPTSGSYNEQFF. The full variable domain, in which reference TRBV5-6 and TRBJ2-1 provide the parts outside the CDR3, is DAGVTQSPTHLIKTRGQQVTLRCSPKSGHDTVSWYQQALGQGPQFIFQYYEEEERQRGNFPDRFSGHQFPNYSSELNVNALLLGDSALYLCASSFSPTSGSYNEQFFGPGTRLTVL.

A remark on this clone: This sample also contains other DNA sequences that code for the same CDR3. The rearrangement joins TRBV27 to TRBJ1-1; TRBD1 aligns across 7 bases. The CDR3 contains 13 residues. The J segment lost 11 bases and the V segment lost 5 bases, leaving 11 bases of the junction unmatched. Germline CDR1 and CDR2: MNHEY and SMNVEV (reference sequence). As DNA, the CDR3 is TGTGCCAGCAGTGCAAGACAGGGTACGGAGGCTTTCTTT. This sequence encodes CASSARQGTEAFF.

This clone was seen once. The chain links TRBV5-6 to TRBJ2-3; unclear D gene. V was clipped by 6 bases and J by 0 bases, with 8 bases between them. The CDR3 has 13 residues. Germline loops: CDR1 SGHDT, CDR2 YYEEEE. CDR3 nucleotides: TGTGCCAGCACCCAAGGGAGCACAGATACGCAGTATTTT. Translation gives CASTQGSTDTQYF.

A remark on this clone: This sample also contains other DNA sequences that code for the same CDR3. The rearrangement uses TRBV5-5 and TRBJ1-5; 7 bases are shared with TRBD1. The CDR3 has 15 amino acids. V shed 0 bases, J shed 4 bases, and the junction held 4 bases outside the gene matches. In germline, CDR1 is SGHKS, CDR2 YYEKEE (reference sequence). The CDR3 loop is CASSLVAGGNQPQHF. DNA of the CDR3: TGTGCCAGCAGCTTGGTGGCAGGGGGGAATCAGCCCCAGCATTTT.

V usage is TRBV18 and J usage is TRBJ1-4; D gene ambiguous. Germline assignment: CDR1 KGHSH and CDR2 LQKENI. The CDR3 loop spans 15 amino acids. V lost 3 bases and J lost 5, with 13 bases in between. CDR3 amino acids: CASSPKTLENEKLFF. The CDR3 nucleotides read TGTGCCAGCTCACCGAAGACTCTTGAAAATGAAAAACTGTTTTTT.

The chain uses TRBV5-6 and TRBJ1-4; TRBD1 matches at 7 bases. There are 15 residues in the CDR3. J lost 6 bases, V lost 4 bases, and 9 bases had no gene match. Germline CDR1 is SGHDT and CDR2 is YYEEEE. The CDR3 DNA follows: TGTGCCAGCAGCCCCAGACGACAGGGTGATGAAAAACTGTTTTTT. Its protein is CASSPRRQGDEKLFF.

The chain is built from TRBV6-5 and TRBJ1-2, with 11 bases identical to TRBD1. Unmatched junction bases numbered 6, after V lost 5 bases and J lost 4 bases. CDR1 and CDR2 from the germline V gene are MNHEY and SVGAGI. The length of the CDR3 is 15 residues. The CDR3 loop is CASSLDRGRLYGYTF. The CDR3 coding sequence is TGTGCCAGCAGTCTGGACAGGGGGCGCCTCTATGGCTACACCTTC.

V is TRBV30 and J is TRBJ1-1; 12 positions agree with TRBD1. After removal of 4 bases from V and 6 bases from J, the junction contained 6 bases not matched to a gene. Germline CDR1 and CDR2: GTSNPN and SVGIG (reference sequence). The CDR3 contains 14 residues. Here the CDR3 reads CAWTRDRGLAEAFF. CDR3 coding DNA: TGTGCCTGGACGAGGGACAGGGGGCTGGCTGAAGCTTTCTTT.

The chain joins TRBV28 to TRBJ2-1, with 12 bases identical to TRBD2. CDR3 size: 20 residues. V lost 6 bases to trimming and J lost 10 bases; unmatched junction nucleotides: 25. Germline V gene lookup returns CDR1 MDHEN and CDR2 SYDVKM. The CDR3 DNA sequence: TGTGCCAGCAGACCCGACAGGGGGCGTCGGACTAGCGGGGTTTACTCGGAGCAGTTCTTC. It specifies CASRPDRGRRTSGVYSEQFF.

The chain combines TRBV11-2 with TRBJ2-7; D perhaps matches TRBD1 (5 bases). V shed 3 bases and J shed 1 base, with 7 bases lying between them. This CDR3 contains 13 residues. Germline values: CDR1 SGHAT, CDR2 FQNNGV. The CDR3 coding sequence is TGTGCCAGCAGCTTCACAGGTTCCTACGAGCAGTACTTC. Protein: CASSFTGSYEQYF. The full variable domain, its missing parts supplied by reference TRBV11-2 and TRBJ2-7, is EAGVAQSPRYKIIEKRQSVAFWCNPISGHATLYWYQQILGQGPKLLIQFQNNGVVDDSQLPKDRFSAERLKGVDSTLKIQPAKLEDSAVYLCASSFTGSYEQYFGPGTRLTVT.